The 8 T cell receptor beta chains presented below share a single source sample, sequenced in a study of tumor-infiltrating lymphocytes in localized non-small cell lung cancer. Some clones are missing from TCRdb's copy, which holds only in-frame ones; the method was immunoSEQ multiplex PCR. Counted here are around 16,000 clones, around 72% occurring once; the ten biggest clones make up 4.3%. The source material was lung tumor tissue. All receptors derive from a human donor with non-small cell lung cancer.

This clone showed up just a few times. The V call is TRBV5-1, the J call TRBJ1-1, with D perhaps TRBD1 (5 bases). Looked up from germline, CDR1 is SGHRS and CDR2 is YFSETQ. The length of the CDR3 is 14 residues. The V end was cut by 4 bases, the J end by 4 bases, with 14 bases between. CDR3: CASSLGGGGTEAFF. CDR3 DNA sequence: TGCGCCAGCAGCCTCGGCGGGGGGGGCACTGAAGCTTTCTTT.

The chain combines TRBV27 with TRBJ2-3, with TRBD2 matching 9 bases. Germline-derived CDR1 and CDR2 are MNHEY and SMNVEV (reference sequence). V shed 3 bases, J shed 3 bases, and the junction held 4 bases outside the gene matches. The CDR3 consists of 15 residues. In DNA form, the CDR3 reads TGTGCCAGCAGTTTTAGCGGGAGTAAGACAGATACGCAGTATTTT. As protein: CASSFSGSKTDTQYF.

On this clone: A much more abundant neighbour one base away suggests this may be a read error. Other DNA sequences within the sample encode an identical CDR3. The chain recombines TRBV6-5 with TRBJ1-5, with a tentative D call TRBD1 (6 bases). V was cut by 6 bases and J by 4 bases, with 10 bases left in between. The CDR3 covers 13 residues. CDR1 and CDR2 from the germline V gene are MNHEY and SVGAGI. The CDR3 sequence: CASRPTGNQPQHF. Here the CDR3 DNA reads TGTGCCAGCAGACCCACAGGGAATCAGCCCCAGCATTTT.

As concerns this clone: Mismatch with germline at one junction end may stem from a read error. The V gene is TRBV7-1, the J gene TRBJ1-2; D gene uncertain. TRBV7-1 is given ORF status, its function remaining uncertain. The CDR3 runs to 15 residues. The DNA of the CDR3 is TGTGCCAGCAGCCAGCAGCGTCACGAGGGAAAGACCTATGGCTTC. Its protein is CASSQQRHEGKTYGF.

V usage is TRBV19 and J usage is TRBJ2-7, with 8 bases lining up with TRBD2. Germline V gives CDR1 LNHDA, CDR2 SQIVND (reference sequence). Losses at the gene ends were 5 bases for V and 2 bases for J; bases not matched to a gene: 8. The CDR3 totals 15 residues. CDR3: CASSPIEAGAYEQYF. CDR3 DNA sequence: TGTGCCAGTAGTCCGATCGAAGCGGGAGCCTACGAGCAGTACTTC.

This rearrangement joins TRBV6-5 to TRBJ2-5; 7 nucleotides agree with TRBD1. CDR1 is MNHEY, CDR2 SVGAGI, per germline. The CDR3 totals 14 residues. Trimming removed 5 bases from V and 3 bases from J; junction bases left unmatched: 6. The CDR3 region is CASSPGQDEETQYF. The CDR3 coding sequence is TGTGCCAGCAGTCCCGGACAGGATGAAGAGACCCAGTACTTC.

The chain has TRBV7-8 and TRBJ1-2; tentative D call: TRBD1 (6 bases). The length of the CDR3 is 16 residues. V lost 1 base to trimming and J lost 5 bases, with 17 bases between them. Germline V gene lookup returns CDR1 SGHVS and CDR2 FQNEAQ. The CDR3 sequence: CASSLEGGRVGYGYTF. As DNA, the CDR3 is TGTGCCAGCAGCTTAGAGGGGGGCAGGGTAGGTTATGGCTACACCTTC.

This clone occurred a few times. The chain is built from TRBV9 and TRBJ2-5, with a possible D match to TRBD2 (6 bases). CDR3 length: 14 residues. Trimming took off 5 bases at V and 4 bases at J, with 15 bases between the two ends. CDR1 and CDR2 (germline): SGDLS, YYNGEE. The CDR3 spells CASSAGWAPETQYF. CDR3 nucleotides: TGTGCCAGCAGTGCGGGGTGGGCCCCAGAGACCCAGTACTTC.